A single sample is the source of the 28 T cell receptor beta chains below, sequenced in a study of response to subunit inactivated influenza vaccine. Via MiXCR, TCRdb re-called the RT-PCR reads, giving one row per CDR3 protein. The sample includes some 500,000 distinct CDR3 sequences, 25% seen only once; the top ten take under 2.5%. Specimen: CD4+ T cells sorted from PBMCs, collected roughly 5 days after vaccination. Receptors were obtained from a man in his fifties who received an inactivated influenza vaccine.

This clonotype was detected once. J is TRBJ2-4 and V is TRBV5-5; D is possibly TRBD1 (5 bases). Germline CDR1 SGHKS, CDR2 YYEKEE (reference sequence). With 0 bases removed from V and 6 bases from J, the gap between germline ends came to 19 bases. The CDR3 runs 17 residues. The CDR3 region is CASSLGFIQGYGNIQYF. Here the CDR3 DNA reads TGTGCCAGCAGCTTGGGGTTCATCCAGGGATACGGAAACATTCAGTACTTC. The entire variable domain, with the rest obtained from reference TRBV5-5 and TRBJ2-4, is as follows: DAGVTQSPTHLIKTRGQQVTLRCSPISGHKSVSWYQQVLGQGPQFIFQYYEKEERGRGNFPDRFSARQFPNYSSELNVNALLLGDSALYLCASSLGFIQGYGNIQYFGAGTRLSVL.

The chain is built from TRBV10-2 and TRBJ2-7; D remains unclear. The germline V gene has CDR1 WSHSY and CDR2 SAAADI. Between the trimmed V and J ends, which lost 1 base and 6 bases, there was a span of 7 bases. This CDR3 has 12 amino acids. CDR3 sequence reads: CASSELRIEQYF. CDR3 sequence (DNA): TGCGCCAGCAGTGAGTTGAGGATCGAGCAGTACTTC.

The rearrangement uses TRBV29-1 and TRBJ1-1, with 8 nucleotides matching TRBD1. V lost 6 bases to trimming and J lost 3 bases; unmatched junction nucleotides: 0. The CDR3 sequence is 11 residues long. Per germline, CDR1 SQVTM and CDR2 ANQGSEA. Written as DNA, the CDR3 is TGCAGCGTGGACAGGGACACTGAAGCTTTCTTT. Protein product: CSVDRDTEAFF.

V usage is TRBV7-2 and J usage is TRBJ2-3, with 9 bases that match TRBD2. The germline CDR1 and CDR2 sequences are SGHTA and FQGNSA. J lost 3 bases, V lost 0 bases, and 4 bases had no gene match. The CDR3 runs to 16 residues. CDR3 protein: CASSLALTSGTDTQYF. DNA of the CDR3: TGTGCCAGCAGCTTAGCACTTACTAGCGGGACAGATACGCAGTATTTT.

This rearrangement joins TRBV11-1 to TRBJ2-1; D is uncertain. V lost 1 base and J lost 4, with 20 bases in between. CDR3 length equals 18 residues. In germline, CDR1 is SGHAT, CDR2 FQDESV (reference sequence). CDR3 loop: CASSLVGSIMVAYNEQFF. CDR3 DNA sequence: TGTGCCAGCAGCTTAGTGGGGTCGATCATGGTGGCATACAATGAGCAGTTCTTC.

The J gene is TRBJ2-3, the V gene TRBV20-1; D is tentatively TRBD1 or TRBD2 (6 bases each). From germline, CDR1 is DFQATT and CDR2 SNEGSKA (reference sequence). V lost 5 bases and J 6 bases, leaving 12 bases between the germline ends. CDR3 size: 12 residues. The CDR3 is CSASRGPDTQYF. As DNA, the CDR3 is TGCAGTGCTTCTCGGGGGCCGGATACGCAGTATTTT.

This clonotype was seen more than once but under ten times. This chain uses TRBV7-8 with TRBJ2-3; TRBD2 might be the D (6 bases). V shed 3 bases and J shed 2 bases, with 12 bases lying between them. Germline CDR1 SGHVS, CDR2 FQNEAQ. The CDR3 extends over 15 amino acids. CDR3 bases: TGTGCCAGCAGCTTTAAAAGGACTAACACAGATACGCAGTATTTT. Translating it yields CASSFKRTNTDTQYF.

This clonotype was observed at least ten times. CDR3 in DNA: TGCGCCAGCAGCTTGGTCGAGGGGGCCCCCAATGTCGATGGCTACACCTTC. It yields the protein CASSLVEGAPNVDGYTF. J is TRBJ1-2 and V is TRBV5-1; 7 bases are shared with TRBD1. V shed 0 bases and J 6 bases; nucleotides not matched to a gene: 14. CDR1 is SGHRS and CDR2 is YFSETQ in the germline V gene. This CDR3 is 17 amino acids long.

This chain joins TRBV5-6 and TRBJ2-3; D is unresolved. The CDR3 extends over 15 amino acids. V was shortened by 0 bases and J by 8 bases, with 16 bases between the two germline ends. Per germline, CDR1 SGHDT and CDR2 YYEEEE. The CDR3 nucleotides are TGTGCCAGCAGCTTGGTTGGCCCCCTCGATGCTACGCAGTATTTT. Translation: CASSLVGPLDATQYF.

The rearrangement uses TRBV28 and TRBJ2-7; D could derive from TRBD1 or TRBD2 (7 bases each). The V end lost 6 bases, the J end lost 2 bases, and 17 bases lay between the germline ends. Per the germline V gene, CDR1 is MDHEN and CDR2 is SYDVKM. The CDR3 covers 15 residues. The CDR3 sequence: CASSPGGARAYEQYF. The CDR3 nucleotides read TGTGCCAGCAGCCCAGGGGGGGCCCGGGCCTACGAGCAGTACTTC.

This clonotype was counted only a few times. The J gene is TRBJ1-6, the V gene TRBV6-5, with D possibly matching TRBD1 (5 bases). The CDR3 runs 13 residues. Germline V gene lookup returns CDR1 MNHEY and CDR2 SVGAGI. V was shortened by 4 bases and J by 7 bases, with 8 bases between the two germline ends. This CDR3 reads CASSSGFNSPLHF. For the CDR3, the DNA is TGTGCCAGCAGTTCAGGGTTCAATTCACCCCTCCACTTT.

V and J are TRBV7-9 and TRBJ1-2; TRBD1 aligns across 8 bases. CDR3 size: 15 residues. V gave up 4 bases and J gave up 5 bases; unmatched junction bases: 9. Germline values: CDR1 SEHNR, CDR2 FQNEAQ (reference sequence). For the CDR3, the DNA is TGTGCCAGCAGCTCCCCAGACAGGGGAAATTATGGCTACACCTTC. The encoded protein is CASSSPDRGNYGYTF. Supplemented by reference TRBV7-9 and TRBJ1-2, the full variable domain reads DTGVSQNPRHKITKRGQNVTFRCDPISEHNRLYWYRQTLGQGPEFLTYFQNEAQLEKSRLLSDRFSAERPKGSFSTLEIQRTEQGDSAMYLCASSSPDRGNYGYTFGSGTRLTVV.

V usage is TRBV11-2 and J usage is TRBJ2-6; tentatively, D is TRBD1 or TRBD2 (6 bases each). The V and J ends lost 5 bases and 3 bases respectively, with 14 bases between them. Germline V gives CDR1 SGHAT, CDR2 FQNNGV. The CDR3 extends over 16 amino acids. CDR3 DNA: TGTGCCAGCAGCCTTGAAGGGGGGCTTGGGGCCAACGTCCTGACTTTC. Its translation: CASSLEGGLGANVLTF.

V and J are TRBV7-2 and TRBJ1-5; D remains ambiguous. The germline V and J ends were trimmed by 1 base and 6 bases, with 13 bases remaining between them. The CDR3 runs 15 residues. Per the germline V gene, CDR1 is SGHTA and CDR2 is FQGNSA. The CDR3 protein is CASSLDGSRFQPQHF. In nucleotides, the CDR3 is TGTGCCAGCAGCTTAGATGGGAGTAGATTTCAGCCCCAGCATTTT.

This sequence joins TRBV5-5 and TRBJ2-7; D gene uncertain. The V gene's germline CDR1 is SGHKS and CDR2 YYEKEE (reference sequence). V dropped 0 bases and J dropped 2 bases, with 15 bases sitting between them. This CDR3 region has 16 residues. CDR3 sequence (DNA): TGTGCCAGCAGCTTGGGGGCGGCAGGTAGTCCCTACGAGCAGTACTTC. Protein: CASSLGAAGSPYEQYF.

This rearrangement joins TRBV10-3 to TRBJ2-2, with D unresolved. CDR1 and CDR2 (germline): ENHRY, SYGVKD. Trimming took 2 bases from V and 3 from J, leaving 7 bases between them. CDR3 length: 14 amino acids. The CDR3 reads CAISEGYDTGELFF. CDR3 in DNA: TGTGCCATCAGTGAGGGATATGACACCGGGGAGCTGTTTTTT.

The J gene is TRBJ1-1, the V gene TRBV11-2; 7 positions match TRBD1. J was trimmed by 4 bases and V by 6 bases; bases with no gene match: 2. CDR3 length: 12 amino acids. Germline V gives CDR1 SGHAT, CDR2 FQNNGV. The CDR3 is CASRRQGTEAFF. CDR3 bases: TGTGCCAGCAGACGACAGGGCACTGAAGCTTTCTTT. The whole variable domain, filled in from reference TRBV11-2 and TRBJ1-1, reads EAGVAQSPRYKIIEKRQSVAFWCNPISGHATLYWYQQILGQGPKLLIQFQNNGVVDDSQLPKDRFSAERLKGVDSTLKIQPAKLEDSAVYLCASRRQGTEAFFGQGTRLTVV.

The genes are TRBV7-2 and TRBJ2-1; D uncertain. CDR1 and CDR2 from the germline V gene are SGHTA and FQGNSA. V gave up 5 bases and J gave up 8 bases, with 16 bases separating them. This CDR3 has 14 amino acids. CDR3 sequence reads: CASSPQAYGDEQFF. CDR3 nucleotide sequence: TGTGCCAGCAGCCCCCAAGCCTACGGCGATGAGCAGTTCTTC.

This clonotype was counted ten times or more. The rearrangement links TRBV28 to TRBJ2-1, with 10 bases aligning to TRBD2. Unmatched junction bases numbered 9, after V lost 9 bases and J lost 16 bases. From germline, CDR1 is MDHEN and CDR2 SYDVKM. The CDR3 runs 11 residues. CDR3 bases: TGTGCCAGTCGGGGGCTAGCGGGAGACTTCTTC. Protein sequence: CASRGLAGDFF.

This rearrangement joins TRBV4-2 to TRBJ2-3, with D possibly matching TRBD2 (6 bases). V was pared by 1 base and J by 6 bases, with 20 bases between. The germline gives CDR1 LGHNA, CDR2 YNFKEQ. This CDR3 region has 17 residues. The CDR3 nucleotides read TGTGCCAGCAGCCAAGTCGGTCGGGGGAGTCTCCCCGATACGCAGTATTTT. This translates into CASSQVGRGSLPDTQYF.

V gene TRBV5-1 combines with J gene TRBJ2-3, with D perhaps matching TRBD1 (6 bases). Germline assignment: CDR1 SGHRS and CDR2 YFSETQ. The CDR3 covers 15 residues. The V end lost 2 bases, the J end lost 5 bases, and 15 bases lay between the germline ends. This CDR3 reads CASSFSGHEGDTQYF. DNA for the CDR3: TGCGCCAGCAGCTTCTCGGGACATGAGGGAGATACGCAGTATTTT.

V gene TRBV7-2 combines with J gene TRBJ2-2, with no clear D. Trimming removed 1 base at V and 7 bases at J, with 7 bases between. The V gene's germline CDR1 is SGHTA and CDR2 FQGNSA. The CDR3 has 13 amino acids. The DNA for the CDR3 is TGTGCCAGCAGCTTAGTTGACGGCGGGGAGCTGTTTTTT. Encoded protein: CASSLVDGGELFF. The variable domain in full, completed from reference TRBV7-2 and TRBJ2-2, reads GAGVSQSPSNKVTEKGKDVELRCDPISGHTALYWYRQSLGQGLEFLIYFQGNSAPDKSGLPSDRFSAERTGGSVSTLTIQRTQQEDSAVYLCASSLVDGGELFFGEGSRLTVL.

The chain employs TRBV7-7 and TRBJ2-3; 8 nucleotides match TRBD2. CDR3 length: 14 amino acids. With V trimmed by 5 bases and J by 4 bases, 5 bases remained unmatched. Per germline, CDR1 SSHAT and CDR2 FNYEAQ (reference sequence). Here the CDR3 reads CASSPGLASDTQYF. As DNA, the CDR3 is TGTGCCAGCAGCCCAGGACTAGCATCAGATACGCAGTATTTT.

The CDR3 loop is CSVEGLAGGGGEQFF. Written as DNA, the CDR3 is TGCAGCGTTGAAGGGCTAGCGGGAGGAGGTGGTGAGCAGTTCTTC. The chain links TRBV29-1 to TRBJ2-1; 11 bases are a match to TRBD2. Germline V gene data show CDR1 as SQVTM and CDR2 as ANQGSEA. The CDR3 loop spans 15 amino acids. The trim removed 1 base at V and 9 bases at J, leaving 8 bases unmatched.

In regard to this clonotype: The junction departs from the called germline gene at one end, perhaps through a read error. This chain uses TRBV29-1 with TRBJ2-3, with D uncertain. Germline V gene sequence: CDR1 SQVTM, CDR2 ANQGSEA. The length of the CDR3 is 11 residues. CDR3 sequence: CIVEVADTQYF. CDR3 nucleotide sequence: TGCATCGTTGAGGTGGCAGATACGCAGTATTTT.

This clonotype was counted a few times. The chain employs TRBV20-1 and TRBJ1-5; 12 bases align to TRBD1. Germline V lookup: CDR1 DFQATT, CDR2 SNEGSKA (reference sequence). The CDR3 is made up of 15 amino acids. V dropped 3 bases and J dropped 10; count of bases not matched to a gene: 10. Here the CDR3 reads CSARTGGGQGAPQHF. The CDR3 nucleotides are TGCAGTGCTAGGACTGGGGGGGGACAGGGGGCTCCCCAGCATTTT.

This sequence joins TRBV7-8 and TRBJ2-3, with a tentative D call TRBD1 (5 bases). Trimming cost V 5 bases and J 1 base, with 16 bases left between them. Looked up from germline, CDR1 is SGHVS and CDR2 is FQNEAQ. CDR3 length equals 16 residues. In DNA form, the CDR3 reads TGTGCCAGCAGCCCGAGGACAATTCAGGGCACAGATACGCAGTATTTT. Translating it yields CASSPRTIQGTDTQYF.

There are a few counts of this clonotype. This rearrangement joins TRBV10-3 to TRBJ2-5, with a tentative D call TRBD1 (6 bases). In germline, CDR1 is ENHRY, CDR2 SYGVKD. The CDR3 is made up of 14 amino acids. The V end was cut by 8 bases, the J end by 5 bases, with 18 bases between. CDR3 in amino acids: CAIADSLRGETQYF. CDR3 DNA: TGTGCCATCGCGGACAGTCTCCGAGGGGAGACCCAGTACTTC.